These T cell receptor beta chains were read from a single sample in a study of T cell changes during pregnancy in multiple sclerosis. Method: immunoSEQ multiplex PCR; TCRdb's copy keeps in-frame clones and lacks some. The repertoire holds approximately 71,000 clones, with around nine tenths as singletons. Source: peripheral blood, taken in the third trimester of pregnancy. Receptors were obtained from a female donor with multiple sclerosis, enrolled in a pregnancy study. CDR3s include the opening cysteine and the closing phenylalanine or tryptophan. D genes are given only for firm matches. Not all rows give a size; the values are once, few, many and, for expanded clones, a class.

j_call d_call clone_size v_call cdr3_nt cdr3_aa
TRBJ2-1 . . TRBV5-6 TGTGCCAGCAGCTTATTCGATGAGCAGTTCTTC CASSLFDEQFF
TRBJ1-1 TRBD1 . TRBV5-5 TGTGCCAGCAGCCCTGGACAGGGGGGTAGCATGAACACTGAAGCTTTCTTT CASSPGQGGSMNTEAFF
TRBJ2-5 . once TRBV30 TGTGCCTGGAGCAAGACAGGGACTGAAGAGACCCAGTACTTC CAWSKTGTEETQYF
TRBJ1-1 . once TRBV7-9 TGTGCCAGCAGCTTAGCGGGAGGGGGGAACACTGAAGCTTTCTTT CASSLAGGGNTEAFF
TRBJ2-5 . . TRBV5-1 TGCGCCAGCAGCTCCCAGGGGGGTCCGTTAGAGACCCAGTACTTC CASSSQGGPLETQYF
TRBJ2-1 TRBD2 . TRBV5-1 TGCGCCAGCAGCGGGGGGCTAGCGGGAGCCGGGAATGAGCAGTTCTTC CASSGGLAGAGNEQFF
TRBJ2-7 . . TRBV19 TGTGCCAGTAGTACCTCAGGGTCTCTCGAGCAGTACTTC CASSTSGSLEQYF
TRBJ2-7 TRBD1 . TRBV5-1 TGCGCCAGCAGCTTGGGTGGACAGGGTCGCGGCGAGCAGTACTTC CASSLGGQGRGEQYF
TRBJ1-4 . . TRBV7-9 TGTGCCAGCAGCTTACTCAGTCTTCTTGGTAATGAAAAACTGTTTTTT CASSLLSLLGNEKLFF
TRBJ2-7 . . TRBV27 TGTGCCAGCAGTTCGTGGACATACTCCTACGAGCAGTACTTC CASSSWTYSYEQYF
TRBJ2-2 . . TRBV2 TGTGCCAGCAGGCGAAAGAGAGCGGACGGTCCGTACACCGGGGAGCTGTTTTTT CASRRKRADGPYTGELFF
TRBJ2-5 TRBD1 . TRBV5-4 TGTGCCAGCAGCCACGGGACAGGGCGCCAAGAGACCCAGTACTTC CASSHGTGRQETQYF
TRBJ2-3 TRBD1 once TRBV2 TGTGCCAGCAGAGGACAGGGGATTATTACAGATACGCAGTATTTT CASRGQGIITDTQYF
TRBJ2-2 TRBD1 . TRBV29-1 TGCAGCGTTGGGCAACCGGGACAGGTGACCGGGGAGCTGTTTTTT CSVGQPGQVTGELFF
TRBJ1-1 . . TRBV25-1 TGTGCCAGCACCGCGGGACCTGAAGCTTTCTTT CASTAGPEAFF
TRBJ1-2 TRBD1 . TRBV7-9 TGTGCCAGCAGCTTGACAGGGTATGGCTACACCTTC CASSLTGYGYTF
TRBJ2-5 TRBD1 . TRBV11-3 TGTGCCAGCAGCTTAGAGGGGGGACAGGGAGAGACCCAGTACTTC CASSLEGGQGETQYF
TRBJ2-2 TRBD2 . TRBV11-2 TGTGCCAGCAGACCGACTAGCGGACCCGGGGAGCTGTTTTTT CASRPTSGPGELFF
TRBJ1-5 TRBD1 . TRBV18 TGTGCCAGCTCACCACGTAGGGGACAGCTAAATCAGCCCCAGCATTTT CASSPRRGQLNQPQHF
TRBJ2-5 . . TRBV14 TGTGCCAGCAGCGAACAACAAGAGACCCAGTACTTC CASSEQQETQYF
TRBJ2-1 TRBD2 . TRBV30 TGTGCCTGGAGTAGCGGGGTCTACAATGAGCAGTTCTTC CAWSSGVYNEQFF
TRBJ2-7 TRBD2 . TRBV7-3 TGTGCCAGCAGCTTAAGAGGCCTAGCGGGAGGGCCTGACAACGAGCAGTACTTC CASSLRGLAGGPDNEQYF
TRBJ2-5 TRBD1 . TRBV2 TGTGCCAGCAGTGAAGAAGGGTACTTGGCAGGGGGCATGATGAAGACCCAGTACTTC CASSEEGYLAGGMMKTQYF
TRBJ2-5 . . TRBV29-1 TGCAGCGTTGATTCACACCGAGAGACCCAGTACTTC CSVDSHRETQYF
TRBJ2-3 . . TRBV5-6 TGTGCCAGCAGCTTGATCGGGGGGCTCGGCACAGATACGCAGTATTTT CASSLIGGLGTDTQYF
TRBJ1-1 . . TRBV6-1 TGTGCCAGCAGGGGACTCACTGAAGCTTTCTTT CASRGLTEAFF
TRBJ2-7 TRBD2 . TRBV19 TGTGCCAGTAGTACTAGCGGCCTGGCCTACGAGCAGTACTTC CASSTSGLAYEQYF
TRBJ2-5 TRBD1 . TRBV30 TGTGCCTGGAGTAGGGACAGCCAAGAGACCCAGTACTTC CAWSRDSQETQYF
TRBJ1-4 . . TRBV5-6 TGTGCCAGCAGCTTCTTGACAAATTCCGGCGAAAAACTGTTTTTT CASSFLTNSGEKLFF
TRBJ2-1 . . TRBV7-2 TGTGCCAGCAGCTTAGCTGGTTCGGGAAATGAGCAGTTCTTC CASSLAGSGNEQFF
TRBJ2-1 TRBD2 . TRBV4-1 TGCGCCAGCATCCCCAATTTGGCTAGCGGGAGGGACAATGAGCAGTTCTTC CASIPNLASGRDNEQFF
TRBJ1-1 . few TRBV6-1 TGTGCCAGCAAGCAACCCGGGATTTTGCCCTTCTTT CASKQPGILPFF
TRBJ2-3 TRBD2 . TRBV6-4 TGTGCCAGCAGTGCCGGGACTAGCGGGACAGATACGCAGTATTTT CASSAGTSGTDTQYF
TRBJ2-7 TRBD2 few TRBV29-1 TGCAGCGCGGAGGGGACTAGCCCCCTCCGGTCCTACGAGCAGTACTTC CSAEGTSPLRSYEQYF
TRBJ1-4 . . TRBV11-2 TGTGCCAGCAGCTTAGGATCGGGGGGCCCCCTCGAAAAACTGTTTTTT CASSLGSGGPLEKLFF